Listed here is a single T cell receptor (beta chain). Its cognate antigen is unknown. This may arise from a read error, as a much more abundant clone is one base away. This sample is drawn from a study of blood T cells in healthy people across ages. A second roughly 6 to 12 cycle PCR used barcoded and J-beta primers. MiXCR, applied by TCRdb to the 5' RACE reads, yields one record per CDR3 protein. This table has about 1,500,000 distinct CDR3 sequences, roughly 28% appearing once. Donors ranged from roughly 6 to 100 years old and were healthy Caucasians in Russia. With each sample, at least 6 micrograms of total RNA were extracted. Study observations and caveats: Estimates drawn from one million T cells were deemed to understate diversity. Lack of knowledge of donor CMV status possibly confounded expanded clonotype changes.

The CDR3 has 15 amino acids. Looked up from germline, CDR1 is SGHKS and CDR2 is YYEKEE (reference sequence). This TCR was sampled from a woman aged 25 to 39 in good health. The sequencing sample was made of blood. The chain joins TRBV5-5 to TRBJ2-1; D is undetermined. The CDR3 DNA reads TGTGCCAGCAGCATTGGACGGAACTCCTACAGTGAGCAGTTCTTC. This translates into CASSIGRNSYSEQFF.